The 25 T cell receptor beta chains below were found in one sample sequenced in a study of Ad26.COV2.S vaccination and SARS-CoV-2 variants (dated by TCRdb to 2020 to 2023). The protocol used for the library was the immunoSEQ multiplex PCR assay. TCRdb mirrors the immuneACCESS table, restricted to in-frame sequences. Some clones are absent from its copies; in checked studies, under half trace to an unresolved V gene, and the reason for the others is unknown. Recorded for this sample are about 330,000 clones; 90% of them occurred a single time. Together, the top ten hold around 5% of the sample. Per the publication, the treatment or condition label means: about 20 received Ad26.COV2.S at low or high dose, single or two shots; 5 received placebo; per-sample allocation not given. Repertoires of vaccine and placebo recipients were sequenced from samples collected on day 63 after the first injection. Sequenced here: peripheral blood, sampled in a trial of Ad26.COV2.S vaccine versus placebo. The source of these receptors is a person between 18 and 65 years old who received the Ad26.COV2.S COVID-19 vaccine or a placebo.

The chain employs TRBV6-4 and TRBJ1-1; D not certain. Trimming took 8 bases from V and 2 from J, leaving 15 bases between them. The CDR3 contains 14 residues. CDR1 and CDR2 from the germline V gene are MRHNA and SNTAGT. CDR3 region: CASGSFDLNTEAFF. CDR3 in DNA: TGTGCCAGCGGATCGTTCGACCTAAACACTGAAGCTTTCTTT.

This clone was picked up a small number of times. This sequence joins TRBV25-1 and TRBJ1-6; D is undetermined. The germline V gene has CDR1 MGHDK and CDR2 SYGVNS. The CDR3 has 13 amino acids. The V gene lost 0 bases and the J gene lost 7 bases, with 4 bases spanning the gap. This CDR3 is CASSEYVNSPLHF. The CDR3 coding sequence is TGTGCCAGCAGTGAATACGTGAATTCACCCCTCCACTTT.

The chain combines TRBV27 with TRBJ2-3; weak D call: TRBD1 (5 bases). Germline V lookup: CDR1 MNHEY, CDR2 SMNVEV (reference sequence). This CDR3 contains 15 residues. V shed 2 bases and J shed 4 bases, with 13 bases lying between them. CDR3 sequence reads: CASSLSRASADTQYF. CDR3 DNA sequence: TGTGCCAGCAGTTTAAGCAGGGCCTCGGCAGATACGCAGTATTTT.

The gene calls are TRBV6-5 and TRBJ2-1, with TRBD2 matching 8 bases. Germline lookup yields CDR1 MNHEY and CDR2 SVGAGI. V was clipped by 2 bases and J by 4 bases; unmatched bases: 4. The CDR3 runs 15 residues. This chain's CDR3 is CASSYRAGGYNEQFF. CDR3 DNA: TGTGCCAGCAGTTACCGGGCGGGAGGATACAATGAGCAGTTCTTC.

The chain couples TRBV4-1 to TRBJ2-1, with 8 bases lining up with TRBD2. This CDR3 has 18 residues. V dropped 0 bases and J dropped 4; count of bases not matched to a gene: 11. Germline V gene lookup returns CDR1 MGHRA and CDR2 YSYEKL. The chain's CDR3 is CASSQERRTSFFYNEQFF. CDR3 in DNA: TGCGCCAGCAGCCAAGAAAGGAGGACTAGCTTTTTTTACAATGAGCAGTTCTTC.

The chain joins TRBV9 to TRBJ2-2; TRBD1 is a possible D gene (6 bases). The V gene lost 4 bases and the J gene lost 7 bases, with 17 bases spanning the gap. The CDR3 runs 15 residues. Germline CDR1 and CDR2: SGDLS and YYNGEE. CDR3 DNA: TGTGCCAGCAGCCCAAGGGCAGGGGCGGACGGGGAGCTGTTTTTT. It encodes CASSPRAGADGELFF.

In DNA, the CDR3 is TGTGCCAGCAGCCCCCGACAGGCTTATGGCTACACCTTC. This encodes CASSPRQAYGYTF. The genes are TRBV9 and TRBJ1-2; D possibly corresponds to TRBD1 (6 bases). Germline V lookup: CDR1 SGDLS, CDR2 YYNGEE. V lost 4 bases, J lost 5 bases, and 12 bases lay in between. The CDR3 extends over 13 amino acids.

The V gene is TRBV28, the J gene TRBJ1-4; 9 positions agree with TRBD1. The germline V gene has CDR1 MDHEN and CDR2 SYDVKM. Trimming cost V 11 bases and J 7 bases; bases outside gene matches: 14. The CDR3 sequence is 15 residues long. CDR3 protein: CASQGGTGKSEKLFF. Written as DNA, the CDR3 is TGTGCCTCCCAAGGGGGGACAGGGAAAAGTGAAAAACTGTTTTTT.

This clone was seen only a few times. The rearrangement links TRBV5-6 to TRBJ1-4, with D uncertain. CDR3 length: 14 amino acids. V was cut by 1 base and J by 8 bases, with 12 bases left in between. Germline V gene data show CDR1 as SGHDT and CDR2 as YYEEEE. The CDR3 region is CASSLTSFNEKLFF. CDR3 DNA: TGTGCCAGCAGCTTGACAAGTTTTAACGAAAAACTGTTTTTT.

This chain links TRBV7-8 with TRBJ2-1; 11 nucleotides line up with TRBD2. Looked up from germline, CDR1 is SGHVS and CDR2 is FQNEAQ. V trimming: 4 bases; J trimming: 5 bases; junction bases outside the gene matches: 4. This CDR3 is built from 15 residues. The CDR3 nucleotides are TGTGCCAGCAGCTCCCGACTAGCGGGAAACAATGAGCAGTTCTTC. As protein: CASSSRLAGNNEQFF.

V gene TRBV6-5 combines with J gene TRBJ2-3, with D hard to call. CDR3 length equals 15 residues. Trimming shortened V by 1 base and J by 2 bases, and 10 bases separated the two germline ends. The germline V gene encodes CDR1 MNHEY and CDR2 SVGAGI. The chain's CDR3 is CASSYYPAPTDTQYF. CDR3 nucleotide sequence: TGTGCCAGCAGTTACTACCCCGCGCCCACAGATACGCAGTATTTT.

Remarks on this clone: Other DNA sequences from this sample encode an identical CDR3 as well. The gene calls are TRBV9 and TRBJ1-1; D remains unclear. This CDR3 has 13 residues. Germline V CDR1 and CDR2: SGDLS, YYNGEE. Trimming left V 2 bases short and J 4 bases short, with 9 bases between. CDR3 sequence: CASSVGGSTEAFF. The DNA for the CDR3 is TGTGCCAGCAGCGTCGGTGGGTCCACTGAAGCTTTCTTT.

The chain uses TRBV13 and TRBJ1-1; D is uncertain. The V end lost 1 base, the J end lost 10 bases, and 7 bases lay between the germline ends. Germline CDR1 and CDR2: PRHDT and FYEKMQ (reference sequence). There are 11 residues in the CDR3. The CDR3 loop reads CASSLVEAAFF. For the CDR3, the DNA is TGTGCCAGCAGCTTAGTGGAGGCAGCTTTCTTT.

This clone was counted between two and nine times. This chain uses TRBV9 with TRBJ2-5, with a tentative D call TRBD2 (7 bases). V was clipped by 1 base and J by 5 bases, with 15 bases between them. The CDR3 totals 15 residues. The germline CDR1 and CDR2 sequences are SGDLS and YYNGEE. The CDR3 here is CASSVFGGLGETQYF. The CDR3 nucleotides are TGTGCCAGCAGCGTATTCGGGGGGCTAGGGGAGACCCAGTACTTC.

This chain links TRBV24-1 with TRBJ2-1, with D unresolved. The germline V gene encodes CDR1 KGHDR and CDR2 SFDVKD. With 3 bases removed from V and 5 bases from J, the gap between germline ends came to 7 bases. The CDR3 extends over 13 amino acids. CDR3 sequence (DNA): TGTGCCACCAGTGATAATCAGGACAATGAGCAGTTCTTC. Its protein product is CATSDNQDNEQFF.

The chain uses TRBV15 and TRBJ2-3; 10 positions agree with TRBD1. V lost 5 bases to trimming and J lost 4 bases; unmatched junction nucleotides: 12. The CDR3 spans 17 residues. Germline CDR1 is LNHNV and CDR2 is YYDKDF (reference sequence). The CDR3 DNA reads as TGTGCCACCAGCGCCAGGATCCGGGACAGGGGCGCAGATACGCAGTATTTT. This gives the protein CATSARIRDRGADTQYF.

The chain couples TRBV5-1 to TRBJ1-5; 8 bases are shared with TRBD1. This CDR3 is 15 amino acids long. Trimming removed 2 bases from V and 3 bases from J; junction bases left unmatched: 4. Germline lookup yields CDR1 SGHRS and CDR2 YFSETQ. The DNA of the CDR3 is TGCGCCAGCAGCTTCGGGACAGGATTCAATCAGCCCCAGCATTTT. This codes for CASSFGTGFNQPQHF.

The genes are TRBV11-2 and TRBJ1-4; D is uncertain. The CDR3 consists of 13 residues. Trimming removed 0 bases from V and 15 bases from J, with 14 bases in between. CDR1 SGHAT and CDR2 FQNNGV come from the germline V gene. The chain's CDR3 is CASSLDLNSGVFF. Here the CDR3 DNA reads TGTGCCAGCAGCTTAGATCTGAACTCTGGGGTGTTTTTT. Full variable domain (missing parts from reference TRBV11-2 and TRBJ1-4): EAGVAQSPRYKIIEKRQSVAFWCNPISGHATLYWYQQILGQGPKLLIQFQNNGVVDDSQLPKDRFSAERLKGVDSTLKIQPAKLEDSAVYLCASSLDLNSGVFFGSGTQLSVL.

V and J are TRBV5-1 and TRBJ1-1; D gene uncertain. Germline CDR1 and CDR2: SGHRS and YFSETQ. V gave up 0 bases and J gave up 2 bases, with 11 bases separating them. The CDR3 runs to 15 residues. The CDR3 DNA reads TGCGCCAGCAGCTTGGAGATCTCGACCAACACTGAAGCTTTCTTT. This encodes CASSLEISTNTEAFF.

The chain has TRBV11-3 and TRBJ2-7; weak D call: TRBD2 (5 bases). V gave up 5 bases and J gave up 6 bases, with 14 bases separating them. Germline CDR1 is SGHNT and CDR2 is YENEEA. This CDR3 region has 13 residues. CDR3 in DNA: TGTGCCAGCAGCCCCGGGGTGGCGGGCGAGCAGTACGTC. It yields the protein CASSPGVAGEQYV.

This clone has only a few counts. The chain couples TRBV19 to TRBJ1-1, with D unresolved. The CDR3 runs to 14 residues. Trimming removed 1 base at V and 7 bases at J, with 13 bases between. Germline-derived CDR1 and CDR2 are LNHDA and SQIVND (reference sequence). This CDR3 reads CASSIGAGTNEAFF. In DNA form, the CDR3 reads TGTGCCAGTAGTATAGGGGCAGGCACCAATGAAGCTTTCTTT.

This chain links TRBV4-1 with TRBJ2-7; 7 bases fit TRBD1. V shed 0 bases, J shed 2 bases, and the junction held 10 bases outside the gene matches. This CDR3 has 17 amino acids. Germline V lookup: CDR1 MGHRA, CDR2 YSYEKL. DNA of the CDR3: TGCGCCAGCAGCCAAGATCACTCGACAGGGACACCCTACGAGCAGTACTTC. Protein: CASSQDHSTGTPYEQYF.

The rearrangement joins TRBV2 to TRBJ2-2, with D unclear. Trimming stripped 1 base from V and 4 bases from J, with 10 bases between. CDR3 size: 15 residues. CDR1 and CDR2 (germline): SNHLY, FYNNEI. In DNA form, the CDR3 reads TGTGCCAGCAGTGAAGGGGTGACCTCCACCGGGGAGCTGTTTTTT. It yields the protein CASSEGVTSTGELFF.

The chain joins TRBV7-2 to TRBJ2-2; D may be TRBD1 (5 bases). V lost 3 bases and J lost 5, with 13 bases in between. The CDR3 length is 15 residues. CDR1 and CDR2 from the germline V gene are SGHTA and FQGNSA. The CDR3 DNA reads TGTGCCAGCAGCTTTTGGCAGGGCGGTACCGGGGAGCTGTTTTTT. Its protein product is CASSFWQGGTGELFF.

V usage is TRBV2 and J usage is TRBJ1-1, with a tentative D call TRBD1 (6 bases). The germline V gene has CDR1 SNHLY and CDR2 FYNNEI. V lost 5 bases and J lost 4, with 14 bases in between. The CDR3 consists of 14 residues. The chain's CDR3 is CASSLIGGGTEAFF. As DNA, the CDR3 is TGTGCCAGCAGTCTCATAGGGGGTGGCACTGAAGCTTTCTTT. Drawing the rest from reference TRBV2 and TRBJ1-1, the complete variable domain is EPEVTQTPSHQVTQMGQEVILRCVPISNHLYFYWYRQILGQKVEFLVSFYNNEISEKSEIFDDQFSVERPDGSNFTLKIRSTKLEDSAMYFCASSLIGGGTEAFFGQGTRLTVV.